Reported below is one TCR delta chain. The data derive from a study of gamma-delta T cells after stem cell transplantation. TCRdb re-called the RT-PCR reads via CATT. The table has 2,500 or so delta-chain clones, 3% to 3.5% seen once. The CDR3 loop spans 20 amino acids. J gave up 0 bases and V 3 bases, and 9 bases lay outside the gene matches. Per the germline V gene, CDR1 is GEAIGNYY and CDR2 is EKD. Sequencing used gamma-delta T cells. This clonotype was sampled from a human donor. It is not recorded whose cells these are; they may come from a transplant donor. The chain uses TRDV2 and TRDJ3; 11 nucleotides align to TRDD3. Here the CDR3 DNA reads TGTGCCTGTGACTCCCCTACTGGGGGATATCTCTCCTGGGACACCCGACAGATGTTTTTC. It specifies CACDSPTGGYLSWDTRQMFF.